The present entry profiles one TCR beta chain with its context. This sample was taken from a study of T cell clusters in autoimmune cytopenias. TRB was amplified from about 260 ng of peripheral blood genomic DNA per sample. TRB rearrangements were amplified by touch-down multiplex PCR with mixed TRB-A/B primers. TCRdb re-called the multiplex PCR reads, yielding one record per CDR3 amino acid sequence without DNA. This specimen shows around 11,000 distinct CDR3 sequences; the ten leading clones hold around 4%. A further study also used this sample, focusing on T cell repertoires in aging, cancer and after chemotherapy. That report adds: Repeat sampling of healthy donors over several months to years showed clear clonal overlap.

Sequenced input: peripheral blood. This clonotype originated in a human donor in good health.

The CDR3 loop reads CASANRVNQPQHF. This chain connects TRBV6-2 or TRBV6-3 to TRBJ1-5; lacking DNA, the TRBD1 call made by TCRdb goes unchecked. In germline, CDR1 is MNHEY, CDR2 SVGEGT. The CDR3 extends over 13 amino acids.